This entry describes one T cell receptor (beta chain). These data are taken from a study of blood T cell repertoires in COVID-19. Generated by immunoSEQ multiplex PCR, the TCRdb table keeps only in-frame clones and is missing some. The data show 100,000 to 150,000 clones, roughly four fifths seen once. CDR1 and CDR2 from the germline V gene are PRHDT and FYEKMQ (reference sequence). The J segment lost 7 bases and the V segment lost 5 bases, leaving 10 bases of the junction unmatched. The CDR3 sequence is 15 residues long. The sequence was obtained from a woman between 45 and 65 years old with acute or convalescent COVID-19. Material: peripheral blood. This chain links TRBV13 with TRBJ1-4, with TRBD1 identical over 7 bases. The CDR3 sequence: CASSQRTGSSEKLFF. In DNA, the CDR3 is TGTGCCAGCAGCCAAAGGACAGGATCGAGTGAAAAACTGTTTTTT.